The T cell receptor (beta chain) under discussion was sequenced for a study of blood T cell repertoires in COVID-19. This CDR3 region has 15 residues. Germline lookup yields CDR1 SGHTA and CDR2 FQGNSA. Deletions cut 4 bases from V and 0 bases from J, with 12 bases between. As originally analysed: Scientists estimated how many nucleated cells there were by amplifying reference gene primers. The data were produced by immunoSEQ multiplex PCR, yet TCRdb's version contains in-frame clones alone and is incomplete. That table gives V, J and clone size, and the DNA gave D and trimming. The data contain roughly 230,000 clones, 85% to 90% of them singletons. Patients in Seattle were enrolled during active infection, then followed longitudinally.

The chain combines TRBV7-2 with TRBJ1-1, with a tentative D call TRBD1 (5 bases). The TCR was taken from a woman aged 55-69 years with COVID-19, enrolled during active disease. What was sequenced was peripheral blood. DNA of the CDR3: TGTGCCAGCAGCTACCGGGGAGGGGTGAACACTGAAGCTTTCTTT. Translation gives CASSYRGGVNTEAFF.